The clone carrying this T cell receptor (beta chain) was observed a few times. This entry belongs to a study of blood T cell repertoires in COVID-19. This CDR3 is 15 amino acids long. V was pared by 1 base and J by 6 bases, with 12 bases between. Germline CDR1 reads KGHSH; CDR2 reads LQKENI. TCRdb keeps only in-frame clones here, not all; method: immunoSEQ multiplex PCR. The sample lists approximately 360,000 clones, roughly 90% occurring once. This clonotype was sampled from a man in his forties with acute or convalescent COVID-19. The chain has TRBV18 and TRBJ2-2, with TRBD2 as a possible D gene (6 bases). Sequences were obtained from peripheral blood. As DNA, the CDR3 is TGTGCCAGCTCACCACTCGTTGGAGGGTCCGGGGAGCTGTTTTTT. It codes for CASSPLVGGSGELFF.